Below, 2 T cell receptor beta chains from the same sample are listed, as sequenced in a study of blood T cell repertoires in COVID-19. Measured with immunoSEQ multiplex PCR; TCRdb has only the in-frame clones, and not every one. The sample consists of around 230,000 clones, about 87% of them appearing once. Sequencing input: PBMCs or T cells enriched from blood (not recorded which). The receptors derive from a woman in her twenties or thirties who had recovered from COVID-19.

The V gene is TRBV10-3, the J gene TRBJ2-7; 10 bases map to TRBD1. Germline V gene lookup returns CDR1 ENHRY and CDR2 SYGVKD. Trimming cost V 10 bases and J 3 bases; bases outside gene matches: 3. The CDR3 covers 12 residues. The CDR3, as DNA: TGTGCCACCCGGACAGGGGGCTACGAGCAGTACTTC. Translation: CATRTGGYEQYF.

V and J are TRBV5-1 and TRBJ2-3; D is uncertain. V lost 6 bases and J lost 1, with 6 bases in between. CDR3 length: 12 amino acids. Germline assignment: CDR1 SGHRS and CDR2 YFSETQ. Here the CDR3 reads CASTPGTDTQYF. The CDR3 DNA reads as TGCGCCAGCACCCCGGGCACAGATACGCAGTATTTT.